Sequencing of this T cell receptor (beta chain) was carried out in a study of cytomegalovirus exposure and HLA in healthy donors. Study-wide findings and caveats: Immune exposure information comprised only CMV serostatus. The investigators catalogued 150 to 200 TCR beta chains as cytomegalovirus-associated.

V lost 7 bases and J lost 7, with 14 bases in between. This CDR3 has 13 residues. Germline lookup yields CDR1 MDHEN and CDR2 SYDVKM. It was with 60 Vbeta and 13 Jbeta primers that the PCR ran. The data were produced by immunoSEQ multiplex PCR, yet TCRdb's version contains in-frame clones alone and is incomplete. Of about 100,000 clones in the sample, roughly 80% were seen once. This clone was observed a single time. Its antigen is unidentified. The chain combines TRBV28 with TRBJ2-1; perhaps TRBD1 as D (6 bases). The receptor's source is a woman aged 40 to 55 in good health and CMV-seronegative. The sequenced material came from PBMCs. CDR3 coding DNA: TGTGCCAGCACCACTGGACAGAAGAATGAGCAGTTCTTC. Translating gives CASTTGQKNEQFF.